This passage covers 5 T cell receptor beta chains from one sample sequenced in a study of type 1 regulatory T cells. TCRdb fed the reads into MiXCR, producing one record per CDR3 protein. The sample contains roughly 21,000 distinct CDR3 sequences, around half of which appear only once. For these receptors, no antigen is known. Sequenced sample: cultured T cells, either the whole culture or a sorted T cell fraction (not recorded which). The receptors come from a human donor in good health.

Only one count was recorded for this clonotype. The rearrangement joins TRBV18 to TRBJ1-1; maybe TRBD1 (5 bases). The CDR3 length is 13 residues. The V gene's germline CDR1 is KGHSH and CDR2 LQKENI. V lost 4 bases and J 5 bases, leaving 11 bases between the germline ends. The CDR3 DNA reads TGTGCCAGCTCACAAGAGGGGTATACTGAAGCTTTCTTT. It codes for CASSQEGYTEAFF.

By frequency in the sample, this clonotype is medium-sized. In nucleotides, the CDR3 is TGTGCCAGCTCACCAGACAGGGTCTATGGCTACACCTTC. Amino acids: CASSPDRVYGYTF. The chain uses TRBV18 and TRBJ1-2; 7 positions match TRBD1. Per the germline V gene, CDR1 is KGHSH and CDR2 is LQKENI. Trimming took 2 bases from V and 4 from J; bases not matched to a gene: 1. CDR3 length: 13 residues. Variable domain in full (rest from reference TRBV18 and TRBJ1-2): NAGVMQNPRHLVRRRGQEARLRCSPMKGHSHVYWYRQLPEEGLKFMVYLQKENIIDESGMPKERFSAEFPKEGPSILRIQQVVRGDSAAYFCASSPDRVYGYTFGSGTRLTVV.

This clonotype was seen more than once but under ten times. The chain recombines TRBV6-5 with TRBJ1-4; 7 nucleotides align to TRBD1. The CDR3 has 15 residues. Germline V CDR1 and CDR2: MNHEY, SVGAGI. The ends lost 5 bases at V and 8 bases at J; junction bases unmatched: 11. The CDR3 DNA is TGTGCCAGCAGTCCCCGGGCAGGGGGGCGCGAAAAACTGTTTTTT. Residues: CASSPRAGGREKLFF.

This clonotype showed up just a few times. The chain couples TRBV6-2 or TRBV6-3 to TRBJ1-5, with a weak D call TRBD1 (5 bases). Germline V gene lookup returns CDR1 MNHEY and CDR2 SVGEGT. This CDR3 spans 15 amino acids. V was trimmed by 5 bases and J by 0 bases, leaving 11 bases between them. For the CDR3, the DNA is TGTGCCAGCAGTCCCGGGACGATTAGCAATCAGCCCCAGCATTTT. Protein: CASSPGTISNQPQHF.

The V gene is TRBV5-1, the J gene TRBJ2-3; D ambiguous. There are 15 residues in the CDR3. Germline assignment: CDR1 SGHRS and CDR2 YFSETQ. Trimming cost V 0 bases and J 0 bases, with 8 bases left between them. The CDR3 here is CASSLGHQSTDTQYF. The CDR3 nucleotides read TGCGCCAGCAGCTTGGGACATCAGAGCACAGATACGCAGTATTTT.